The clone carrying this T cell receptor (beta chain) was recorded at least ten times. This sample is part of a study of CD8+CD57+ T cells in acquired aplastic anemia. The template for TCR beta VDJ and CDR3 sequence profiling was genomic DNA. TCRdb re-analysed the reads in MiXCR, keeping a single row per CDR3 protein. In the table there are about 190,000 distinct CDR3 sequences, roughly half of which are singletons. Trimming removed 4 bases at V and 5 bases at J, with 17 bases between. The CDR3 covers 15 residues. The germline V gene encodes CDR1 LGHNA and CDR2 YSLEER. The sample comprised sorted CD4+, CD8+, or CD8+CD57+ T cells (not recorded which) from PBMCs. The clonotype comes from a human donor in good health, serving as a control. The V and J genes are TRBV4-3 and TRBJ1-2; TRBD1 might be the D (6 bases). CDR3 DNA: TGCGCCAGCAGCCCTGACGAAGGGACAATTTATGGCTACACCTTC. Amino acid sequence: CASSPDEGTIYGYTF.